Below are 25 T cell receptor beta chains sequenced from a single sample in a study of T-cell reconstitution after alpha-beta-depleted transplantation in children. Unique molecular identifiers were incorporated into the prepared TCRbeta library. TCRdb reanalysed the PCR reads using MiXCR and keeps one entry per CDR3 protein. Among 500,000 to 650,000 distinct CDR3 sequences listed, over 10% were seen once. Here the sequenced sample was PBMCs, mostly from graft donor cells, taken 180 days after TCRalphabeta/CD19-depleted stem cell transplant. These TCRs come from a female patient between 2 and 10 years old who had a stem cell transplant for aplastic anemia, so the T cells may come from the graft donor.

Turning to this clonotype: At one end the junction does not follow the germline gene, possibly because of a read error. The V call is TRBV24-1, the J call TRBJ1-2; D is uncertain. This CDR3 is built from 10 residues. Germline V gene lookup returns CDR1 KGHDR and CDR2 SFDVKD. This chain's CDR3 is CGGRYYGYTF. In nucleotides, the CDR3 is TGCGGAGGACGGTACTATGGCTACACCTTC.

This chain uses TRBV3-1 with TRBJ2-5; 11 bases are shared with TRBD2. With V trimmed by 1 base and J by 4 bases, 5 bases remained unmatched. The germline V gene has CDR1 LGHDT and CDR2 YNNKEL (reference sequence). The CDR3 has 16 residues. The CDR3 nucleotides are TGTGCCAGCAGCCAAGGGGTCCTAGCGGGAGGAGAGACCCAGTACTTC. This translates into CASSQGVLAGGETQYF.

This clonotype was seen at least ten times. This chain joins TRBV7-2 and TRBJ2-3; 8 bases are a match to TRBD2. The germline gives CDR1 SGHTA, CDR2 FQGNSA. The CDR3 sequence is 17 residues long. The V gene end was trimmed by 2 bases and the J gene end by 3 bases; junction bases not matched to a gene: 10. CDR3 sequence reads: CASSLTPWERETDTQYF. The CDR3 DNA reads TGTGCCAGCAGCTTAACTCCTTGGGAGCGGGAGACAGATACGCAGTATTTT.

The chain is built from TRBV21-1 and TRBJ2-7; the D call TRBD2 from the table was never checked on the DNA. TRBV21-1 is tagged as a pseudogene. The CDR3 length is 14 residues. The CDR3 sequence: CASGTSATSYEQYV. DNA for the CDR3: TGTGCCAGCGGTACTAGCGCGACCTCCTACGAGCAGTACGTC.

The rearrangement joins TRBV7-8 to TRBJ2-7, with a possible D match to TRBD2 (6 bases). This CDR3 has 14 amino acids. Germline V gives CDR1 SGHVS, CDR2 FQNEAQ. Deletions cut 1 base from V and 2 bases from J, with 9 bases between. In DNA form, the CDR3 reads TGTGCCAGCAGCTTAGTGAGGACTACCTACGAGCAGTACGTC. This codes for CASSLVRTTYEQYV.

This clonotype has only a few counts. The rearrangement uses TRBV28 and TRBJ2-1, with 12 bases lining up with TRBD2. V shed 7 bases, J shed 5 bases, and the junction held 15 bases outside the gene matches. This CDR3 has 18 amino acids. Germline assignment: CDR1 MDHEN and CDR2 SYDVKM. CDR3 loop: CASIAVASGRERHNEQFF. The CDR3, as DNA: TGTGCCAGCATTGCGGTGGCTAGCGGGAGGGAGAGGCACAATGAGCAGTTCTTC.

This sequence joins TRBV9 and TRBJ2-7; no firm D call. The V end was cut by 1 base, the J end by 0 bases, with 11 bases between. The CDR3 loop spans 15 amino acids. The V gene's germline CDR1 is SGDLS and CDR2 YYNGEE. CDR3: CASSVTGEISYEQYF. DNA of the CDR3: TGTGCCAGCAGCGTAACCGGTGAAATCTCCTACGAGCAGTACTTC.

This clonotype appeared a few times. J is TRBJ2-2 and V is TRBV6-5, with D hard to call. Trimming removed 4 bases from V and 0 bases from J, with 9 bases in between. There are 15 residues in the CDR3. Germline lookup yields CDR1 MNHEY and CDR2 SVGAGI. CDR3 nucleotide sequence: TGTGCCAGCAGTTTTCAGGTTCCGAACACCGGGGAGCTGTTTTTT. Its translation: CASSFQVPNTGELFF.

In its sample, this clonotype was seen a few times. The chain couples TRBV28 to TRBJ1-1, with D possibly TRBD1 on 6 matching bases. V was shortened by 10 bases and J by 1 base, with 13 bases between the two germline ends. Germline CDR1 MDHEN, CDR2 SYDVKM. The CDR3 loop spans 13 amino acids. The CDR3 loop reads CATNRAANTEAFF. The CDR3 nucleotides are TGTGCCACAAACAGGGCTGCGAACACTGAAGCTTTCTTT.

V usage is TRBV24-1 and J usage is TRBJ1-5, with D uncertain. The CDR3 contains 15 residues. Germline loops: CDR1 KGHDR, CDR2 SFDVKD. Trimming shortened V by 4 bases and J by 9 bases, and 18 bases separated the two germline ends. This CDR3 is CATSDRAESKWPQHF. The CDR3 DNA reads TGTGCCACCAGTGACCGGGCCGAAAGCAAGTGGCCCCAGCATTTT.

The chain couples TRBV24-1 to TRBJ2-1; D gene unclear. V lost 1 base to trimming and J lost 0 bases, with 9 bases between them. This CDR3 is 16 amino acids long. Germline CDR1 and CDR2: KGHDR and SFDVKD. This CDR3 is CATSDLRGSSYNEQFF. As DNA, the CDR3 is TGTGCCACCAGTGATTTACGCGGAAGCTCCTACAATGAGCAGTTCTTC.

As for this clonotype: A much larger clone sits a single nucleotide away, making a read error possible. This chain links TRBV28 with TRBJ2-3, with TRBD2 matching 7 bases. The V gene's germline CDR1 is MDHEN and CDR2 SYDVKM. This CDR3 comprises 14 residues. The CDR3 spells CVSRREGSADTQYF. The CDR3 nucleotides read TGTGTCAGCAGAAGGGAGGGCAGTGCAGATACGCAGTATTTT.

This clonotype was observed a few times. The J gene is TRBJ2-7, the V gene TRBV20-1; D assignment may be TRBD1 or TRBD2 (5 bases each). This CDR3 has 12 residues. Trimming took 8 bases from V and 6 from J, leaving 17 bases between them. Per germline, CDR1 DFQATT and CDR2 SNEGSKA (reference sequence). CDR3 amino acids: CSRRVLGAEQYF. The CDR3 DNA sequence: TGCAGTCGACGCGTCCTCGGGGCCGAGCAGTACTTC.

The chain couples TRBV7-9 to TRBJ2-3, with 10 bases aligning to TRBD2. With 5 bases clipped from V and 3 bases from J, the junction kept 11 bases outside the gene matches. The CDR3 extends over 17 amino acids. Per the germline V gene, CDR1 is SEHNR and CDR2 is FQNEAQ (reference sequence). The CDR3 nucleotides are TGTGCCAGCAGCCTCCGACCGGGACTAGCGACTACAGATACGCAGTATTTT. Its translation: CASSLRPGLATTDTQYF.

This clonotype was recorded a few times. The genes are TRBV7-2 and TRBJ2-1, with 9 bases that match TRBD2. The CDR3 spans 15 residues. The V segment lost 5 bases and the J segment 15 bases; nucleotides outside the gene matches: 17. Per the germline V gene, CDR1 is SGHTA and CDR2 is FQGNSA. CDR3: CASSLLGGRLADWFF. The DNA of the CDR3 is TGTGCCAGCAGCCTATTGGGGGGCAGACTAGCGGATTGGTTCTTC.

This clonotype came up a few times. The V and J genes are TRBV20-1 and TRBJ1-1; possible D gene TRBD1, 6 bases. CDR3 length equals 13 residues. Trimming took 3 bases from V and 4 from J, leaving 12 bases between them. Germline values: CDR1 DFQATT, CDR2 SNEGSKA (reference sequence). The CDR3 nucleotides read TGCAGTGCTAGCAGGGGATCTCGCACTGAAGCTTTCTTT. Its translation is CSASRGSRTEAFF.

In its sample, this clonotype was seen a few times. This chain connects TRBV20-1 to TRBJ1-3, with a weak D call TRBD1 (5 bases). The germline V gene has CDR1 DFQATT and CDR2 SNEGSKA (reference sequence). The CDR3 extends over 13 amino acids. Deletions cut 3 bases from V and 3 bases from J, with 9 bases between. Written as DNA, the CDR3 is TGCAGTGCTAGCAGGGATCATGGAAACACCATATATTTT. The encoded protein is CSASRDHGNTIYF.

CDR3 amino acids: CASSQTGLAGGTDTQYF. The CDR3 DNA is TGCGCCAGCAGCCAAACGGGACTAGCAGGTGGCACAGATACGCAGTATTTT. The V gene is TRBV4-1, the J gene TRBJ2-3; 9 bases line up with TRBD2. The V and J ends lost 2 bases and 1 base, in that order; junction bases with no gene match: 7. The CDR3 loop spans 17 amino acids. CDR1 MGHRA and CDR2 YSYEKL come from the germline V gene.

This clonotype was detected ten times or more. The V call is TRBV2, the J call TRBJ2-5; the D call may be TRBD1 or TRBD2 (5 bases each). Trimming shortened V by 7 bases and J by 2 bases, and 11 bases separated the two germline ends. The CDR3 covers 13 residues. The V gene's germline CDR1 is SNHLY and CDR2 FYNNEI. CDR3 loop: CASIRDLQETQYF. CDR3 nucleotide sequence: TGTGCCAGCATCCGGGACCTACAAGAGACCCAGTACTTC.

CDR3 sequence (DNA): TGTGCCAGCAGCTTAGAGGCCAAGCTGATTTACGAGCAGTACTTC. Its protein is CASSLEAKLIYEQYF. The chain carries TRBV7-2 and TRBJ2-7; D is ambiguous. Germline-derived CDR1 and CDR2 are SGHTA and FQGNSA. V lost 1 base, J lost 4 bases, and 14 bases lay in between. The CDR3 totals 15 residues.

The chain recombines TRBV19 with TRBJ1-1; no firm D call. The CDR3 extends over 12 amino acids. Germline V lookup: CDR1 LNHDA, CDR2 SQIVND (reference sequence). Between the trimmed V and J ends, which lost 5 bases and 10 bases, there was a span of 14 bases. The CDR3: CASSPGPRRAFF. CDR3 in DNA: TGTGCCAGTAGTCCCGGCCCGAGGAGAGCTTTCTTT.

The rearrangement uses TRBV28 and TRBJ1-5; 8 positions match TRBD1. In germline, CDR1 is MDHEN, CDR2 SYDVKM. J was trimmed by 4 bases and V by 5 bases; bases with no gene match: 7. This CDR3 contains 15 residues. Here the CDR3 reads CASSVGQGRNQPQHF. CDR3 nucleotide sequence: TGTGCCAGCAGTGTTGGACAGGGAAGGAATCAGCCCCAGCATTTT.

This clonotype was counted only a few times. The V gene is TRBV14, the J gene TRBJ2-6, with no clear D. Germline values: CDR1 SGHDN, CDR2 FVKESK. The CDR3 consists of 16 residues. V was clipped by 8 bases and J by 1 base, with 15 bases between them. The CDR3 DNA follows: TGTGCCAGCGCTCATGGGGTTCTGTCTGGGGCCAACGTCCTGACTTTC. This gives the protein CASAHGVLSGANVLTF. The entire variable domain, with the rest obtained from reference TRBV14 and TRBJ2-6, is as follows: EAGVTQFPSHSVIEKGQTVTLRCDPISGHDNLYWYRRVMGKEIKFLLHFVKESKQDESGMPNNRFLAERTGGTYSTLKVQPAELEDSGVYFCASAHGVLSGANVLTFGAGSRLTVL.

This clonotype came up a few times. The chain employs TRBV20-1 and TRBJ2-5; the D gene is possibly TRBD2 (6 bases). Between the trimmed V and J ends, which lost 1 base and 5 bases, there was a span of 11 bases. Germline V gene sequence: CDR1 DFQATT, CDR2 SNEGSKA (reference sequence). The CDR3 totals 13 residues. The CDR3 bases are TGCAGTGCTAGAGGCCGGGACTTGGAGACCCAGTACTTC. Encoded protein: CSARGRDLETQYF.

This clonotype has more than one count but fewer than ten. The gene calls are TRBV6-2 or TRBV6-3 and TRBJ1-1; D not resolved. Trimming removed 0 bases from V and 5 bases from J, with 16 bases in between. Germline V CDR1 and CDR2: MNHEY, SVGEGT. This CDR3 is built from 16 residues. CDR3 amino acids: CASSYSYNNRLTEAFF. CDR3 nucleotides: TGTGCCAGCAGTTACTCGTATAACAATAGGCTAACTGAAGCTTTCTTT.